A selection of T cell receptor beta chains follows, all from one sample in a study of shared clonotypes between healthy human individuals. Libraries were prepared by immunoSEQ multiplex PCR; TCRdb keeps only in-frame clonotypes and omits some of them. This table has some 580,000 clones, 98% appearing once. The sequenced sample was naive CD8+ T cells sorted from blood. Receptor source: a man aged 30 to 45 in good health. The CDR3 runs from the conserved cysteine through the conserved F or W. The D gene is left open where the match is weak.

D gene: NA; J gene: TRBJ2-5; V gene: TRBV7-8; CDR3 DNA: TGTGCCAGCAGCCCCCATTGGCGGCCGACACAAGAGACCCAGTACTTC; CDR3 protein: CASSPHWRPTQETQYF
D gene: NA; J gene: TRBJ2-7; V gene: TRBV29-1; CDR3 DNA: TGCAGCGTCGCCGGGACTGACTCCTACGAGCAGTACTTC; CDR3 protein: CSVAGTDSYEQYF
D gene: TRBD2; J gene: TRBJ2-1; V gene: TRBV10-3; CDR3 DNA: TGTGCCATCAGTGAACTAGCGGGAGGAGTTGATGAGCAGTTCTTC; CDR3 protein: CAISELAGGVDEQFF
D gene: TRBD1; J gene: TRBJ2-7; V gene: TRBV4-2; CDR3 DNA: TGTGCCAGCAGCCAAGTTCAAGAGACAGGGTTGTACGAGCAGTACTTC; CDR3 protein: CASSQVQETGLYEQYF
D gene: TRBD2; J gene: TRBJ2-1; V gene: TRBV4-1; CDR3 DNA: TGCGCCAGCAGCCAAGTCCTAGCGGACAATGAGCAGTTCTTC; CDR3 protein: CASSQVLADNEQFF
D gene: NA; J gene: TRBJ2-6; V gene: TRBV29-1; CDR3 DNA: TGCAGCGTTGTTGGGGATGGGGCCAACGTCCTGACTTTC; CDR3 protein: CSVVGDGANVLTF
D gene: NA; J gene: TRBJ2-7; V gene: TRBV6-5; CDR3 DNA: TGTGCCAGCAGCTACGGGGGCTACTACGAGCAGTACTTC; CDR3 protein: CASSYGGYYEQYF
D gene: NA; J gene: TRBJ2-1; V gene: TRBV27; CDR3 DNA: TGTGCCAGCAGTGTTAGCGGCAATGAGCAGTTCTTC; CDR3 protein: CASSVSGNEQFF
D gene: NA; J gene: TRBJ2-1; V gene: TRBV18; CDR3 DNA: TGTGCCAGCTCGACCAATAGGAACCTCAGGGTTCGGGACAATGAGCAGTTCTTC; CDR3 protein: CASSTNRNLRVRDNEQFF
D gene: TRBD1; J gene: TRBJ2-7; V gene: TRBV7-7; CDR3 DNA: TGTGCCAGCAGCCTACAGACAGGGCTCGAGCAGTACTTC; CDR3 protein: CASSLQTGLEQYF
D gene: TRBD1; J gene: TRBJ2-1; V gene: TRBV28; CDR3 DNA: TGTGCCAGCAGTTCAACCGGGACAGTCCCTGGGGATGAGCAGTTCTTC; CDR3 protein: CASSSTGTVPGDEQFF
D gene: NA; J gene: TRBJ2-1; V gene: TRBV18; CDR3 DNA: TGTGCCAGCTCAGAGAACCAGGGAAATGAGCAGTTCTTC; CDR3 protein: CASSENQGNEQFF
D gene: NA; J gene: TRBJ2-5; V gene: TRBV21-1; CDR3 DNA: TGTGCCAGCAGCAAATCCGGGGAACAAGAGACCCAGTACTTC; CDR3 protein: CASSKSGEQETQYF
D gene: TRBD2; J gene: TRBJ2-1; V gene: TRBV5-4; CDR3 DNA: TGTGCCAGCAGCTTAGACAGCGGGAGAAACTACAATGAGCAGTTCTTC; CDR3 protein: CASSLDSGRNYNEQFF